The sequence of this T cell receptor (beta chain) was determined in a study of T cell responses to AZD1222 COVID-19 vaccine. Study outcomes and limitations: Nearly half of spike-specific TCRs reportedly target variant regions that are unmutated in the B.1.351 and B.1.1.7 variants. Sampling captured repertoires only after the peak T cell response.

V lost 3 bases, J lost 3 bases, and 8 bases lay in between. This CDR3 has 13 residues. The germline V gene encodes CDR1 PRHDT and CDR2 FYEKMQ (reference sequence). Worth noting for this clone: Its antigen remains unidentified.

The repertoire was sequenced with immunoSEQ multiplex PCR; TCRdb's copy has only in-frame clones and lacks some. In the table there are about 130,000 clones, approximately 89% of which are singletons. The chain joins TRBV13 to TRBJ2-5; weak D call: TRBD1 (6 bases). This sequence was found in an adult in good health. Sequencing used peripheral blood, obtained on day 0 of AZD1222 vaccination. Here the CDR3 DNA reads TGTGCCAGCAGCTTGGGACACAAAGAGACCCAGTACTTC. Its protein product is CASSLGHKETQYF.